This T cell receptor beta chain was obtained from a study of a mutant IDH1 vaccine in newly diagnosed glioma. Regarding this clone: Antigen specificity is unknown.

There are 17 residues in the CDR3. V was cut by 1 base and J by 4 bases, with 20 bases left in between. The V gene's germline CDR1 is LNHNV and CDR2 YYDKDF (reference sequence). This sample's time point: week 23, last vaccination. Doses comprised 300 ug of mutant IDH1 20-mer peptide each, plus topical imiquimod. The study enrolled donors with new WHO grade 3 or 4 IDH1-mutant, ATRX-lost astrocytomas. Measured with immunoSEQ multiplex PCR; TCRdb has only the in-frame clones, and not every one. The sample includes tens of thousands of clones, around 82% seen only once; the top ten take less than 15%. The origin of this receptor is a man between 18 and 29 years old with glioma. This sequence joins TRBV15 and TRBJ2-7; D may be TRBD1 or TRBD2 (5 bases each). Sample: PBMCs, taken from a glioma patient whose treatment included an IDH1 peptide vaccine. For the CDR3, the DNA is TGTGCCACCAGCAGAGCGGCCGGGGCGAGTCGGGGATACGAGCAGTACTTC. This sequence encodes CATSRAAGASRGYEQYF.